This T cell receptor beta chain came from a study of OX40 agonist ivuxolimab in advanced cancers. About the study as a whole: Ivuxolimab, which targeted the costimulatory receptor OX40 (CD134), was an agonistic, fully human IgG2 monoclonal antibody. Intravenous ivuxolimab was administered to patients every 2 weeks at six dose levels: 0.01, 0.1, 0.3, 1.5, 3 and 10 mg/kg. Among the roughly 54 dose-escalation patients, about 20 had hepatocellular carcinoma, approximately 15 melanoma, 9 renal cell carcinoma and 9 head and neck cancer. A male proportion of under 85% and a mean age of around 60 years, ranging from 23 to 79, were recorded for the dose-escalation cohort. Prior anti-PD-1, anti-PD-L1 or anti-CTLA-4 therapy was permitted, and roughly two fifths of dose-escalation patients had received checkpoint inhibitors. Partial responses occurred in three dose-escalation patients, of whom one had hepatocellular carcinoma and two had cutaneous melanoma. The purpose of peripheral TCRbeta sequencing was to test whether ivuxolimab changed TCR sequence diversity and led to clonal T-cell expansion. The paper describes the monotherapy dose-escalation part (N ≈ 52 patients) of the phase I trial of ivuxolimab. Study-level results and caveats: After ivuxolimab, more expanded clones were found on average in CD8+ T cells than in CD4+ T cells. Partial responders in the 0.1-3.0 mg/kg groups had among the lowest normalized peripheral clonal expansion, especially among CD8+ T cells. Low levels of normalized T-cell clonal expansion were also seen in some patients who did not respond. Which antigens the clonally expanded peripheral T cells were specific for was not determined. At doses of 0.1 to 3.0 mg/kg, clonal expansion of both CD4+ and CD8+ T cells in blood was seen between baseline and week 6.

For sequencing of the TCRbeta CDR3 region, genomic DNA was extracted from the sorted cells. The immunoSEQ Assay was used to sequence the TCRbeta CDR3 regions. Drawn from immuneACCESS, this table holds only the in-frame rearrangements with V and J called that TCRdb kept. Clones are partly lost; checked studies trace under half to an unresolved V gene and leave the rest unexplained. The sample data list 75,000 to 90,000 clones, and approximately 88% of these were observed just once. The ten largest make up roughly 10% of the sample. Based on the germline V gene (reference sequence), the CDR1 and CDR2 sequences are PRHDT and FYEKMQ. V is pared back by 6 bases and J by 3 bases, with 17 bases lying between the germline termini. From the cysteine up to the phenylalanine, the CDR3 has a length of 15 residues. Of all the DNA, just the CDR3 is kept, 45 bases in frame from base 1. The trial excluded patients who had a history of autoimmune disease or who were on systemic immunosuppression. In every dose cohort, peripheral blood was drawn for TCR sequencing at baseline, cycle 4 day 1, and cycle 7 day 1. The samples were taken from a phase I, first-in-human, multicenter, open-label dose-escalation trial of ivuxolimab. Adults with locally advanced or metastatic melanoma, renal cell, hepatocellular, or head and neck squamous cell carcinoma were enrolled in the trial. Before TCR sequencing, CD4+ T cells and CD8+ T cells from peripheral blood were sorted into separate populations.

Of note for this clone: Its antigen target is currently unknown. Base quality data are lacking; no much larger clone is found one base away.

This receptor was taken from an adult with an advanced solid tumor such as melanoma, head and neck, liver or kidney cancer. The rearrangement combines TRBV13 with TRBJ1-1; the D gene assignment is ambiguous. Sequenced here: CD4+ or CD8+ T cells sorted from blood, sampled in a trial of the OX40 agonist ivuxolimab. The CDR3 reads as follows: CASRPRGYGDTEAFF. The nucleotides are TGTGCCAGCAGGCCGAGAGGGTATGGGGACACTGAAGCTTTCTTT.